The present TCR beta chain was sequenced within a study of T cells in Graves' hyperthyroidism and ophthalmopathy. TCR beta CDR3 regions were amplified from RNA. The TCR CDR3 first-round RT-PCR relied on the HTBI primer set. Each CDR3 protein gets one entry after TCRdb re-called the multiplex PCR reads with MiXCR. The sample shows hundreds of thousands of distinct CDR3 sequences, about 15% of them seen only once. Per germline, CDR1 MGHRA and CDR2 YSYEKL. V was cut by 0 bases and J by 3 bases, with 15 bases left in between. The CDR3 contains 17 residues. A Clinical Activity Score of at least 3, a NOSPECS grade of at least 4 and a duration under 3 months were recorded in the ophthalmopathy patients.

This chain joins TRBV4-1 and TRBJ2-1, with D possibly TRBD1 on 6 matching bases. Sequenced: blood. The clonotype was recovered from a man between 18 and 29 years old with Graves' ophthalmopathy. CDR3 sequence reads: CASSQEQGFGGYNEQFF. Written as DNA, the CDR3 is TGCGCCAGCAGCCAAGAACAGGGATTTGGGGGCTACAATGAGCAGTTCTTC.